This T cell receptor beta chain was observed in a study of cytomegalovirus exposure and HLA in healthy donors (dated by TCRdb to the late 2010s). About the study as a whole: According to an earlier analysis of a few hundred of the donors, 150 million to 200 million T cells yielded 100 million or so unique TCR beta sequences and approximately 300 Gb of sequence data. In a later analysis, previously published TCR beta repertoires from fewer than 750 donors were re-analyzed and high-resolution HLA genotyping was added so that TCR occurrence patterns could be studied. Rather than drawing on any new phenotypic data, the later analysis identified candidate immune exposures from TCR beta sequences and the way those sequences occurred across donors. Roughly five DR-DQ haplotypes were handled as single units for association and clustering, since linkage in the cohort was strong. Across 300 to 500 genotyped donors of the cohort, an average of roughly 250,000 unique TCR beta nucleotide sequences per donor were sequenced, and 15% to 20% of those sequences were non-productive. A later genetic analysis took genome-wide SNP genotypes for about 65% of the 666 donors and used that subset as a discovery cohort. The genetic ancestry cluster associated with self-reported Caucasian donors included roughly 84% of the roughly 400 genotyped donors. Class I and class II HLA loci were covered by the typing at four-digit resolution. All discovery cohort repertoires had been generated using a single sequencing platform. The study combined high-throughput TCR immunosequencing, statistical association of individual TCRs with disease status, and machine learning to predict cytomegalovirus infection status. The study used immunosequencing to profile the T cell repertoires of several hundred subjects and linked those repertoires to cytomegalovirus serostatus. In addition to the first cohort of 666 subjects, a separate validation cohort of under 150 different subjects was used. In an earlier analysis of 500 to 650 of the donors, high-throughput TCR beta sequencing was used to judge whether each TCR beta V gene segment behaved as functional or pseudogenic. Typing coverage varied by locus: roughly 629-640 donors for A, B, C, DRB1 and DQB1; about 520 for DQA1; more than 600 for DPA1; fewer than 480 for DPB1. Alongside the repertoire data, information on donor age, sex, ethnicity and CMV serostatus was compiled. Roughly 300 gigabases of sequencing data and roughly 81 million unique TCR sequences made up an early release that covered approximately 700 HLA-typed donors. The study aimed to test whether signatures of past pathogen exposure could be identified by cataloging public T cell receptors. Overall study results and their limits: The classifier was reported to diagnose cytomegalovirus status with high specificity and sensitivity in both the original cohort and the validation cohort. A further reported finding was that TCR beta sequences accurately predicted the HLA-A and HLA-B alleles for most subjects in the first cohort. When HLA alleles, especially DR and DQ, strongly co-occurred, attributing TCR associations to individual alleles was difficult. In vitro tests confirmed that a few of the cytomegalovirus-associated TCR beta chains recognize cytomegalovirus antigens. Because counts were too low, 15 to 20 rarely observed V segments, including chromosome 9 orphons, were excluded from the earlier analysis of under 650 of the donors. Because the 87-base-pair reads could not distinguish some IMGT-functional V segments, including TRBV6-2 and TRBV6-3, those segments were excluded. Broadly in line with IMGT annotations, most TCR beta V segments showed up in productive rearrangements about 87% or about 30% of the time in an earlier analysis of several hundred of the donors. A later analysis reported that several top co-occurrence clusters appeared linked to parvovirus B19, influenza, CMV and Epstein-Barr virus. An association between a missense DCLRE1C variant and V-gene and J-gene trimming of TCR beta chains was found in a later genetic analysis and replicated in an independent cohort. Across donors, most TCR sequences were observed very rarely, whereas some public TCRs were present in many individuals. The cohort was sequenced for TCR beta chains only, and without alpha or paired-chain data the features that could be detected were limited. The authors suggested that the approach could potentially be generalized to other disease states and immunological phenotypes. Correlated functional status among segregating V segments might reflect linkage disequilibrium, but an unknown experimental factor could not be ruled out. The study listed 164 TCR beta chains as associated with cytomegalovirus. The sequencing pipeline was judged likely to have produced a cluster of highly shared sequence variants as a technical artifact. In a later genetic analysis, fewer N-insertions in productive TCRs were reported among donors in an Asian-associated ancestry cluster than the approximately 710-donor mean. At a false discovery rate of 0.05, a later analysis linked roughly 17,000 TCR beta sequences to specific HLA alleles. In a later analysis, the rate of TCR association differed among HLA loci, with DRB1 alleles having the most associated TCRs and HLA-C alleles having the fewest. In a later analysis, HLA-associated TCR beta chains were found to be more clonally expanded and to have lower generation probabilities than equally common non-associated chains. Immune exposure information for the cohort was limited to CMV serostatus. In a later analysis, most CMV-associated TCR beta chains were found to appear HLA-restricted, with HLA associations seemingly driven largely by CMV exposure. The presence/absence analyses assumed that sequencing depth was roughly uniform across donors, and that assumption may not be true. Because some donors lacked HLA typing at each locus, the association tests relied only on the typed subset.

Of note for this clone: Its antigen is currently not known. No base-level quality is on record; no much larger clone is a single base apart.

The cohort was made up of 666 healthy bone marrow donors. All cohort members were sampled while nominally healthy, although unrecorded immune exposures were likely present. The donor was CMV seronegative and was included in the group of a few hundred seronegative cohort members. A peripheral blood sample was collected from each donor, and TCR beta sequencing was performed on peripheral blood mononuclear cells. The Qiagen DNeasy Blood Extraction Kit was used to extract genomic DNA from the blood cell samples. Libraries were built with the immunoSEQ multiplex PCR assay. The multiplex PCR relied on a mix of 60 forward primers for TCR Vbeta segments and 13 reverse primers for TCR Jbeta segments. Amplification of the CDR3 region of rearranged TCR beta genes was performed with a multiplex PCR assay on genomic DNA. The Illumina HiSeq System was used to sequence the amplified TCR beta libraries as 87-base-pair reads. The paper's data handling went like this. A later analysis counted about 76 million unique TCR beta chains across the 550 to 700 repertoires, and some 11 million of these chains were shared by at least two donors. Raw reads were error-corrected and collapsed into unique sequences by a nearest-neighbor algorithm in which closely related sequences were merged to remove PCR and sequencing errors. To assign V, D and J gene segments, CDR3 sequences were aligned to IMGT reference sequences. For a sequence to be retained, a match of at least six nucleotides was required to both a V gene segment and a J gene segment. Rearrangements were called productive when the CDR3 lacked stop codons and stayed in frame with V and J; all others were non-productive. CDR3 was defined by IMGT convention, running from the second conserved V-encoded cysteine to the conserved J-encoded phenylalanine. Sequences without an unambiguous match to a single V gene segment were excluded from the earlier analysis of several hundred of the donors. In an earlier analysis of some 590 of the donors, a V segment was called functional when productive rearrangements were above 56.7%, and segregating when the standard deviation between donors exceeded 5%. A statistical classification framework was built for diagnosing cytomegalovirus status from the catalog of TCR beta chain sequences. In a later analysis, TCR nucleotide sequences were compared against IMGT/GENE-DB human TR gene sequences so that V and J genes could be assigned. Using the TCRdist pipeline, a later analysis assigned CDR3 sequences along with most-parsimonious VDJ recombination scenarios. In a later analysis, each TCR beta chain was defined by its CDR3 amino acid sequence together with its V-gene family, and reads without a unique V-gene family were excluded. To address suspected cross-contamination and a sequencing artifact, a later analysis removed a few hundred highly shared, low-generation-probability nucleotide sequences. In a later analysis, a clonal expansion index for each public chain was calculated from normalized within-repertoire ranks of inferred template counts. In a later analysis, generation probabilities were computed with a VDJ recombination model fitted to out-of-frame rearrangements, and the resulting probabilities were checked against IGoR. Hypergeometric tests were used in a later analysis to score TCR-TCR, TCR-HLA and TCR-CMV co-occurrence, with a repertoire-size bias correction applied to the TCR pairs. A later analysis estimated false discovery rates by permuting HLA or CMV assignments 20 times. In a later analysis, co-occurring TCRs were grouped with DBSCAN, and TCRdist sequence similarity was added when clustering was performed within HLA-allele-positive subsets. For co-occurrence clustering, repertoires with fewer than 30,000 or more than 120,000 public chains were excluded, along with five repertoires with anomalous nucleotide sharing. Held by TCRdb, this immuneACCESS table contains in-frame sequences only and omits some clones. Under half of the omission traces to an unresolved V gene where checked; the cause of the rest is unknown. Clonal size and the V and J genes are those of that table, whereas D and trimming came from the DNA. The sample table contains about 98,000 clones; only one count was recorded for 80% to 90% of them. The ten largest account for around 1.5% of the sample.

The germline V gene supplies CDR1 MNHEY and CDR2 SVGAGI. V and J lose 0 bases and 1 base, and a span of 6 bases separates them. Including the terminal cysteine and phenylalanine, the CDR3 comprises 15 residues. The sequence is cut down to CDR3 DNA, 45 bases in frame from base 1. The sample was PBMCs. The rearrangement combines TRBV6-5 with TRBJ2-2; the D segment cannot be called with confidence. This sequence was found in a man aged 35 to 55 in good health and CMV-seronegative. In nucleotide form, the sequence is TGTGCCAGCAGTTACTCAAACGGGAACACCGGGGAGCTGTTTTTT. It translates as CASSYSNGNTGELFF.